The rows below give T cell receptor beta chains drawn from one sample of a study of OX40 agonist ivuxolimab in advanced cancers. Some clones are missing from TCRdb's copy, which holds only in-frame ones; the method was immunoSEQ multiplex PCR. This table has about 95,000 clones, nearly 90% appearing once. The sample here was CD4+ or CD8+ T cells sorted from blood, taken in a trial of the OX40 agonist ivuxolimab. The source is an adult with an advanced solid tumor such as melanoma, head and neck, liver or kidney cancer. Both conserved end residues are part of each CDR3. The order of the fields is J gene, D gene, clone size, CDR3 length, V gene, CDR3 DNA, CDR3 protein. D genes are given only for firm matches. The listing skips clone size in some rows; elsewhere it reads once, few, many or a size class.

TRBJ1-2 - - 12 TRBV2 TGTGCCAGCAGTGCAGGGGACTATGGCTACACCTTC CASSAGDYGYTF
TRBJ2-5 TRBD1 - 13 TRBV10-3 TGTGCCAGTCGGGACAGGGGAACGGAGACCCAGTACTTC CASRDRGTETQYF
TRBJ1-2 TRBD1 - 12 TRBV28 TGTGCCAGCAGGCAGGGGGCTTATGGCTACACCTTC CASRQGAYGYTF
TRBJ1-1 TRBD1 once 16 TRBV5-1 TGCGCCAGCAGCCCGGCGGACAGGGGGATGAACACTGAAGCTTTCTTT CASSPADRGMNTEAFF
TRBJ2-7 TRBD1 - 14 TRBV5-1 TGCGCCAGCAGCTTCCAGGGACAGGGCTACGAGCAGTACTTC CASSFQGQGYEQYF
TRBJ2-3 TRBD2 - 17 TRBV5-1 TGCGCCAGCAGCTTGGGACTAGCGGGAGGATTCACAGATACGCAGTATTTT CASSLGLAGGFTDTQYF
TRBJ1-6 - - 15 TRBV9 TGTGCCAGCAGCGTCGGGAACAGCCTGAATTCACCCCTCCACTTT CASSVGNSLNSPLHF
TRBJ1-1 - - 15 TRBV6-5 TGTGCCAGCAGTTACTCGGGTCAGGGAACCACTGAAGCTTTCTTT CASSYSGQGTTEAFF
TRBJ1-1 - - 12 TRBV7-2 TGTGCCAGCAGCTCAGGACGGATTGAAGCTTTCTTT CASSSGRIEAFF
TRBJ2-7 - - 11 TRBV18 TGTGCCAGCTCGGGGCGTGACGAGCAGTACTTC CASSGRDEQYF
TRBJ2-7 - - 13 TRBV11-1 TGTGCCAGCACCTCGGGACCCTCCTACGAGCAGTACTTC CASTSGPSYEQYF
TRBJ1-1 TRBD1 - 16 TRBV4-2 TGTGCCAGCAGCCTCCATCCGGGACAGAAGAACACTGAAGCTTTCTTT CASSLHPGQKNTEAFF
TRBJ1-5 - - 15 TRBV11-2 TGTGCCAGCAGCTTAGAAAGTGGACGAAATCAGCCCCAGCATTTT CASSLESGRNQPQHF
TRBJ2-7 TRBD2 - 15 TRBV5-6 TGTGCCAGCAGCTTGGGGCCTAGCGGGACCAGATTAGGACCGTTC CASSLGPSGTRLGPF
TRBJ1-5 - - 13 TRBV28 TGTGCCAGCAGTTTGGCAGGATACCAGCCCCAGCATTTT CASSLAGYQPQHF
TRBJ1-5 - - 13 TRBV10-2 TGCGCCAGCGATCAGGCACACAATCAGCCCCAGCATTTT CASDQAHNQPQHF
TRBJ2-7 TRBD1 - 13 TRBV7-3 TGTGCCAGCAGCTTGCAGGGGGTAGGCGAGCAGTACTTC CASSLQGVGEQYF
TRBJ2-1 TRBD1 - 17 TRBV4-2 TGTGCCAGCAGCCAAGGCACCGGGACAGGGACTTACAATGAGCAGTTCTTC CASSQGTGTGTYNEQFF
TRBJ2-5 - - 12 TRBV6-1 TGTGCCAGCAGTGAAGCTGGAGAGACCCAGTACTTC CASSEAGETQYF
TRBJ2-3 - - 16 TRBV4-3 TGCGCCAGCAGCCAAGGCACAGGGGAGGGTCCAGATACGCAGTATTTT CASSQGTGEGPDTQYF
TRBJ1-1 - - 15 TRBV30 TGTGCCTGGAGAATGTGGACAGTTGGGGCCCGAGAAGCTTTCTTT CAWRMWTVGAREAFF
TRBJ1-1 - - 14 TRBV23-1 TGCGCCAGCAATACTTCACGGCCGAACACTGAAGCTTTCTTT CASNTSRPNTEAFF
TRBJ1-1 - - 11 TRBV10-2 TGCGCCAGCAGTGATAACACTGAAGCTTTCTTT CASSDNTEAFF
TRBJ2-5 - - 14 TRBV5-1 TGCGCCAGCAGCCTAAGCGGAAGGAGAGAGACCCAGTACTTC CASSLSGRRETQYF
TRBJ2-1 TRBD2 - 15 TRBV10-1 TGCGCCAGCACCCCGACTAGCGGGTCTTACAATGAGCAGTTCTTC CASTPTSGSYNEQFF
TRBJ1-4 - - 14 TRBV27 TGTGCCAGCAGAAAGGGATCAACTAATGAAAAACTGTTTTTT CASRKGSTNEKLFF
TRBJ1-2 - - 16 TRBV4-2 TGTGCCAGCAGCCAAGATGCGGAGCGGGCGCAAGTTGGCTACACCTTC CASSQDAERAQVGYTF